This is a list of T cell receptor beta chains from one sample in a study of molecular identifiers for immune sequencing clone quantification. TCRdb redid the calling of the PCR reads with MiXCR, one entry per CDR3 protein. The sample carries around 65,000 distinct CDR3 sequences, around 17% recorded once. Sequencing used naive CD8+ T cells from blood, with Jurkat cell RNA spiked in. These receptors originate from a human donor in good health. Some libraries in this study had Jurkat cell RNA spiked in. Both conserved end residues are part of each CDR3. A D gene is named only where the DNA matches it firmly. Part of the rows lack a size; the others show once, few, many or a class for expanded clones.

>TRBD2|TRBJ2-1|few|TRBV28
CASTVAGATYNEQFF
TGTGCCAGCACTGTAGCGGGTGCAACCTACAATGAGCAGTTCTTC
>TRBD1|TRBJ2-7|many|TRBV13
CASSFEGAYEQYF
TGTGCCAGCAGCTTTGAGGGGGCTTACGAGCAGTACTTC
>NA|TRBJ2-7|many|TRBV24-1
CATSDKAPWDRSYEQYF
TGTGCCACCAGTGATAAGGCGCCTTGGGACCGCTCCTACGAGCAGTACTTC
>NA|TRBJ2-2|NA|TRBV4-2
CASSREVAGGTGELFF
NA
>NA|TRBJ1-5|many|TRBV4-2
CASSQDYIGENQPQHF
TGTGCCAGCAGCCAAGATTATATCGGGGAAAATCAGCCCCAGCATTTT
>NA|TRBJ2-2|many|TRBV7-9
CASEGGPTGELFF
TGTGCCTCAGAGGGGGGGCCTACCGGGGAGCTGTTTTTT
>NA|TRBJ2-7|many|TRBV29-1
CSVEELGRGPSSYEQYF
TGCAGCGTTGAAGAACTTGGTCGCGGGCCTAGCTCCTACGAGCAGTACTTC
>NA|TRBJ2-1|many|TRBV7-6
CASSPIGNEQFF
TGTGCCAGCAGCCCGATAGGGAATGAGCAGTTCTTC
>NA|TRBJ2-7|many|TRBV7-2
CASSLGGPYEQYF
TGTGCCAGCAGCTTAGGAGGGCCCTACGAGCAGTACTTC
>NA|TRBJ2-7|many|TRBV15
CATSSSRPIDRSSYEQYF
TGTGCCACCAGCAGTAGCAGGCCCATCGACAGGAGCTCCTACGAGCAGTACTTC
>TRBD1|TRBJ2-6|many|TRBV19
CASSHGTASGANVLTF
TGTGCCAGTAGTCACGGGACAGCCTCTGGGGCCAACGTCCTGACTTTC
>NA|TRBJ1-1|many|TRBV7-9
CASSLRQAENTEAFF
TGTGCCAGCAGCTTAAGACAAGCAGAGAACACTGAAGCTTTCTTT
>NA|TRBJ2-3|NA|TRBV6-5
CASSCTTRTSISGLGTDTQYF
TGTGCCAGCAGTTGCACCACACGAACCTCCATTAGCGGCCTCGGCACAGATACGCAGTATTTT
>NA|TRBJ2-3|few|TRBV7-9
CASSMPRGSTDTQYF
TGTGCCAGCAGCATGCCCAGGGGTAGCACAGATACGCAGTATTTT
>NA|TRBJ2-7|many|TRBV19
CASSIAQSYEQYF
TGTGCCAGTAGTATAGCACAGTCCTACGAGCAGTACTTC
>NA|TRBJ1-2|few|TRBV20-1
CSARVEGAYGYTF
TGCAGTGCTAGAGTTGAAGGGGCCTATGGCTACACCTTC
>NA|TRBJ2-7|many|TRBV12-3/TRBV12-4
CASSFDEGGFYEQYF
TGTGCCAGCAGTTTCGACGAGGGAGGATTCTACGAGCAGTACTTC
>TRBD1|TRBJ1-6|few|TRBV11-2
CASSAGQLNSPLHF
TGTGCCAGCAGCGCGGGACAGCTTAATTCACCCCTCCACTTT
>TRBD2|TRBJ2-7|many|TRBV5-5
CASTLYSGDYEQYF
TGTGCCAGCACCCTTTATAGCGGGGACTACGAGCAGTACTTC
>NA|TRBJ2-3|many|TRBV4-1
CASSQETSGGTSTDTQYF
TGCGCCAGCAGCCAAGAAACATCGGGCGGGACTAGCACAGATACGCAGTATTTT
>NA|TRBJ2-3|NA|TRBV13
CAGSLEGGPDTQYF
TGTGCCGGCAGCTTAGAGGGGGGACCAGATACGCAGTATTTT
>TRBD1|TRBJ1-5|many|TRBV28
CASSLSGQVYSNQPQHF
TGTGCCAGCAGTTTATCGGGACAGGTTTATAGCAATCAGCCCCAGCATTTT
>TRBD1|TRBJ2-3|many|TRBV24-1
CATRSRDSSTDTQYF
TGTGCCACCAGAAGCCGGGACAGCAGCACAGATACGCAGTATTTT
>NA|TRBJ1-1|many|TRBV20-1
CSAQGTLRSSEAFF
TGCAGTGCTCAAGGGACCCTTCGCAGCTCCGAAGCTTTCTTT
>NA|TRBJ2-1|few|TRBV7-9
CASSSYTGISPIEYNEQFF
TGTGCCAGCAGCTCCTACACCGGGATTAGTCCCATAGAGTACAATGAGCAGTTCTTC
>NA|TRBJ1-5|NA|TRBV4-2
CASSQDDGSNQPQHF
TGTGCCAGCAGCCAAGACGACGGTAGCAATCAGCCCCAGCATTTT
>TRBD2|TRBJ2-4|many|TRBV3-1
CASSQESAGGFGKNIQYF
TGTGCCAGCAGCCAAGAATCTGCGGGAGGGTTCGGCAAAAACATTCAGTACTTC
>NA|TRBJ1-1|NA|TRBV6-2/TRBV6-3
CASSRMNTEAFF
TGTGCCAGCAGCCGCATGAACACTGAAGCTTTCTTT
>NA|TRBJ1-3|many|TRBV20-1
CSARDSGFRNTIYF
TGCAGTGCTAGAGATTCAGGGTTTCGAAACACCATATATTTT
>NA|TRBJ2-7|few|TRBV4-3
CASSQDAGQGGEQYF
TGCGCCAGCAGCCAAGACGCTGGCCAGGGAGGCGAGCAGTACTTC